This record concerns one TCR beta chain sequence. What it recognizes is unknown. Germline CDR1 is SNHLY and CDR2 is FYNNEI. With 3 bases removed from V and 0 bases from J, the gap between germline ends came to 7 bases. This CDR3 comprises 14 residues. Primers included in the PCR were 60 Vbeta and 13 Jbeta primers. Some clones are missing from TCRdb's copy, which holds only in-frame ones; the method was immunoSEQ multiplex PCR. Of fewer than 95,000 clones in the sample, approximately 63% were seen once. The data stem from a study of cytomegalovirus exposure and HLA in healthy donors. Study-level points and caveats: Association of a missense DCLRE1C variant with TCR beta V- and J-gene trimming was reported in a later analysis. Researchers reported that a few CMV-associated chains were confirmed in vitro as CMV antigen-specific. Donors were assumed by presence/absence analyses to have roughly uniform sequencing depth.

The chain couples TRBV2 to TRBJ2-3; D unclear. This TCR was sampled from a woman aged 25 to 45 in good health and CMV-seronegative. The sample taken for sequencing was PBMCs. This chain's CDR3 is CASSESTSTDTQYF. CDR3 nucleotides: TGTGCCAGCAGTGAGTCAACTAGCACAGATACGCAGTATTTT. Combining the CDR3 with reference TRBV2 and TRBJ2-3 gives the whole variable domain EPEVTQTPSHQVTQMGQEVILRCVPISNHLYFYWYRQILGQKVEFLVSFYNNEISEKSEIFDDQFSVERPDGSNFTLKIRSTKLEDSAMYFCASSESTSTDTQYFGPGTRLTVL.